The rows below give T cell receptor beta chains drawn from one sample of a study of beta chain features in type 1 diabetes. Clones were sequenced by immunoSEQ multiplex PCR, and TCRdb holds only the in-frame ones, with some missing. The repertoire holds about 290,000 clones, with 8% as singletons. The material sequenced was central memory CD4+ T cells from blood. The origin of the receptors is a woman aged 18-35 years in good health. Each CDR3 is given with its conserved first and last residue. The order of the fields is D gene, J gene, clone size, V gene, CDR3 protein, CDR3 DNA. A D gene is named only where the DNA matches it firmly. Clone size is not always given. Where it is, it says once, few, many or a class for expanded clones.

D gene: TRBD2; J gene: TRBJ2-7; clone size: few; V gene: TRBV7-2; CDR3 protein: CASSPSSGRTSYEQYF; CDR3 DNA: TGTGCCAGCAGCCCATCCAGCGGGAGGACTTCCTACGAGCAGTACTTC
D gene: TRBD2; J gene: TRBJ2-3; clone size: NA; V gene: TRBV6-4; CDR3 protein: CASRAGGTDTQYF; CDR3 DNA: TGTGCCAGCAGGGCGGGAGGGACAGATACGCAGTATTTT
D gene: TRBD2; J gene: TRBJ2-1; clone size: many; V gene: TRBV14; CDR3 protein: CASSRGLAGLNEQFF; CDR3 DNA: TGTGCCAGCAGCCGGGGACTAGCGGGACTCAATGAGCAGTTCTTC
D gene: TRBD2; J gene: TRBJ2-3; clone size: NA; V gene: TRBV29-1; CDR3 protein: CAAPGTSGTDTQYF; CDR3 DNA: TGCGCCGCCCCAGGGACTAGCGGCACAGATACGCAGTATTTT
D gene: TRBD1; J gene: TRBJ2-1; clone size: many; V gene: TRBV7-2; CDR3 protein: CASRPTGTDYNEQFF; CDR3 DNA: TGTGCCAGCAGGCCTACCGGGACAGATTACAATGAGCAGTTCTTC
D gene: NA; J gene: TRBJ1-2; clone size: few; V gene: TRBV6-6; CDR3 protein: CASSGQYNYGYTF; CDR3 DNA: TGTGCCAGCAGTGGGCAGTATAACTATGGCTACACCTTC
D gene: NA; J gene: TRBJ2-3; clone size: few; V gene: TRBV7-2; CDR3 protein: CASRLETDTQYF; CDR3 DNA: TGTGCCAGCAGACTTGAGACAGATACGCAGTATTTT
D gene: TRBD1; J gene: TRBJ1-2; clone size: NA; V gene: TRBV28; CDR3 protein: CASYRTGWDSYGYTF; CDR3 DNA: TGTGCCAGCTACCGGACAGGGTGGGACAGCTATGGCTACACCTTC
D gene: NA; J gene: TRBJ2-7; clone size: few; V gene: TRBV10-3; CDR3 protein: CATGTHSSYEQYF; CDR3 DNA: TGTGCCACTGGGACTCACTCCTCCTACGAGCAGTACTTC
D gene: NA; J gene: TRBJ1-1; clone size: few; V gene: TRBV7-3; CDR3 protein: CASSFSENTEAFF; CDR3 DNA: TGTGCCAGCAGCTTTTCAGAGAACACTGAAGCTTTCTTT
D gene: NA; J gene: TRBJ1-6; clone size: NA; V gene: TRBV10-3; CDR3 protein: CAISESVFGDSPLHF; CDR3 DNA: TGTGCCATCAGTGAGTCCGTTTTTGGGGATTCACCCCTCCACTTT
D gene: NA; J gene: TRBJ2-1; clone size: few; V gene: TRBV7-3; CDR3 protein: CASSLEGTYNEQFF; CDR3 DNA: TGTGCCAGCAGCTTAGAAGGGACCTACAATGAGCAGTTCTTC
D gene: NA; J gene: TRBJ1-4; clone size: few; V gene: TRBV7-2; CDR3 protein: CASSLGPGSWGEKLFF; CDR3 DNA: TGTGCCAGCAGCTTAGGACCGGGATCCTGGGGTGAAAAACTGTTTTTT
D gene: NA; J gene: TRBJ2-5; clone size: NA; V gene: TRBV7-9; CDR3 protein: CASSFREGYQETQYF; CDR3 DNA: TGTGCCAGCAGCTTTCGTGAGGGGTACCAAGAGACCCAGTACTTC
D gene: NA; J gene: TRBJ2-3; clone size: NA; V gene: TRBV4-1; CDR3 protein: CASSQYFPELTDTQYF; CDR3 DNA: TGCGCCAGCAGCCAATACTTCCCAGAACTCACAGATACGCAGTATTTT
D gene: TRBD1; J gene: TRBJ2-7; clone size: few; V gene: TRBV5-4; CDR3 protein: CASSLPPTGAEQYF; CDR3 DNA: TGTGCCAGCAGCTTACCACCAACAGGGGCCGAGCAGTACTTC
D gene: TRBD2; J gene: TRBJ2-5; clone size: few; V gene: TRBV5-1; CDR3 protein: CASSRTSLETQYF; CDR3 DNA: TGCGCCAGCAGTCGGACTAGCCTTGAGACCCAGTACTTC
D gene: NA; J gene: TRBJ2-2; clone size: NA; V gene: TRBV11-2; CDR3 protein: CASSFSPTGNTGELFF; CDR3 DNA: TGTGCCAGCAGCTTCTCCCCGACAGGGAACACCGGGGAGCTGTTTTTT
D gene: NA; J gene: TRBJ2-3; clone size: NA; V gene: TRBV15; CDR3 protein: CATSPTVSAQYF; CDR3 DNA: TGTGCCACCAGTCCTACAGTTTCCGCGCAGTATTTT
D gene: TRBD1; J gene: TRBJ1-5; clone size: NA; V gene: TRBV5-6; CDR3 protein: CASSIRGFNQPQHF; CDR3 DNA: TGTGCCAGCAGCATCAGGGGGTTCAATCAGCCCCAGCATTTT
D gene: TRBD1; J gene: TRBJ2-3; clone size: few; V gene: TRBV5-6; CDR3 protein: CASSLDRGLGDTQYF; CDR3 DNA: TGTGCCAGCAGCTTGGACAGGGGGCTAGGAGATACGCAGTATTTT
D gene: NA; J gene: TRBJ2-5; clone size: few; V gene: TRBV7-9; CDR3 protein: CASSRRTGLLGETQYF; CDR3 DNA: TGTGCCAGCAGCCGACGCACGGGACTGTTGGGGGAGACCCAGTACTTC
D gene: TRBD1; J gene: TRBJ1-2; clone size: few; V gene: TRBV4-2; CDR3 protein: CASSQDKEDRVYGYTF; CDR3 DNA: TGTGCCAGCAGCCAAGATAAGGAGGACAGGGTCTATGGCTACACCTTC
D gene: TRBD2; J gene: TRBJ2-1; clone size: NA; V gene: TRBV11-3; CDR3 protein: CASSLGLTSGRAREQFF; CDR3 DNA: TGTGCCAGCAGCTTAGGGCTCACTAGCGGGAGGGCCCGGGAGCAGTTCTTC
D gene: NA; J gene: TRBJ1-1; clone size: few; V gene: TRBV7-6; CDR3 protein: CASSLGLGLLNTEAFF; CDR3 DNA: TGTGCCAGCAGCTTAGGTTTGGGGCTACTGAACACTGAAGCTTTCTTT
D gene: NA; J gene: TRBJ2-3; clone size: NA; V gene: TRBV7-2; CDR3 protein: CASSLTGLRADTQYF; CDR3 DNA: TGTGCCAGCAGCTTGACAGGACTCCGGGCAGATACGCAGTATTTT
D gene: TRBD1; J gene: TRBJ2-3; clone size: few; V gene: TRBV29-1; CDR3 protein: CSVRTGTDTDTQYF; CDR3 DNA: TGCAGCGTTAGGACCGGGACAGACACAGATACGCAGTATTTT
D gene: TRBD1; J gene: TRBJ2-4; clone size: NA; V gene: TRBV6-5; CDR3 protein: CASRGTGGFENIQYF; CDR3 DNA: TGTGCCAGCAGGGGGACAGGGGGCTTTGAAAACATTCAGTACTTC
D gene: NA; J gene: TRBJ1-2; clone size: few; V gene: TRBV5-1; CDR3 protein: CASSLAPDYGYTF; CDR3 DNA: TGCGCCAGCAGCTTGGCCCCAGACTATGGCTACACCTTC
D gene: NA; J gene: TRBJ1-1; clone size: NA; V gene: TRBV2; CDR3 protein: CASSSDRFEAFF; CDR3 DNA: TGTGCCAGCAGCTCTGACAGGTTTGAAGCTTTCTTT
D gene: NA; J gene: TRBJ1-1; clone size: few; V gene: TRBV27; CDR3 protein: CASSLSPTGNTEAFF; CDR3 DNA: TGTGCCAGCAGTTTATCCCCAACCGGGAACACTGAAGCTTTCTTT
D gene: TRBD1; J gene: TRBJ2-1; clone size: few; V gene: TRBV6-6; CDR3 protein: CASSSGQGFTNEQFF; CDR3 DNA: TGTGCCAGCAGCTCCGGACAGGGTTTCACCAATGAGCAGTTCTTC
D gene: NA; J gene: TRBJ1-2; clone size: few; V gene: TRBV20-1; CDR3 protein: CGGRLNYGYTF; CDR3 DNA: TGCGGAGGGAGACTCAACTATGGCTACACCTTC
D gene: NA; J gene: TRBJ2-1; clone size: NA; V gene: TRBV27; CDR3 protein: CASSLNSQGTEFF; CDR3 DNA: TGTGCCAGCAGTTTAAATTCCCAGGGTACGGAGTTCTTC
D gene: TRBD1; J gene: TRBJ1-2; clone size: many; V gene: TRBV10-3; CDR3 protein: CAISQGVDDGYTF; CDR3 DNA: TGTGCCATCAGCCAGGGGGTAGACGATGGCTACACCTTC